This T cell receptor (beta chain) was documented in a study of blood T cells in healthy people across ages. To note about this clonotype: The antigen is not known.

PBMCs were isolated at a quantity of at least 7 million per sample. Total RNA, at least 5 micrograms per sample, was extracted from PBMCs. Next came a second PCR, run for about 7 to 12 cycles, which used a sample-barcoded 5' primer along with a J-beta primer mix. Using its own MiXCR run on the 5' RACE reads, TCRdb lists one record per CDR3 protein. The table shows 1,300,000 or so distinct CDR3 sequences, with around 59% occurring only once. Whole-study findings and limits: No conclusive comparison of naive versus antigen-experienced cells was possible with unsorted PBMCs.

The specimen was blood. The sequence came from a man younger than 35 in good health.

The CDR3 loop reads CSARDRGAAYEQYF. CDR3 DNA sequence: TGCAGTGCTAGAGATCGGGGTGCTGCCTACGAGCAGTACTTC. This chain connects TRBV20-1 to TRBJ2-7, with D perhaps matching TRBD2 (5 bases). The CDR3 length is 14 residues. Looked up from germline, CDR1 is DFQATT and CDR2 is SNEGSKA (reference sequence). V dropped 0 bases and J dropped 2 bases, with 11 bases sitting between them.